The 19 T cell receptor beta chains given below trace back to one sample, sequenced in a study of PD-1 blockade in classical Hodgkin lymphoma. Here immunoSEQ multiplex PCR was the method, and the copy in TCRdb shows in-frame clones only, minus some. The sample yields about 110,000 clones, 80% to 90% seen once. Each patient experienced a relapse that followed autologous stem cell transplantation, and brentuximab vedotin exposure varied. The sample was peripheral blood mononuclear cells (PBMCs), taken before the second cycle of nivolumab. These receptors originate from a human donor with classical Hodgkin lymphoma.

This rearrangement joins TRBV4-3 to TRBJ1-2; no clear D gene. Germline CDR1 and CDR2: LGHNA and YSLEER. Between the trimmed V and J ends, which lost 5 bases and 5 bases, there was a span of 15 bases. The CDR3 runs 14 residues. The CDR3 here is CASSSLTEYYGYTF. The CDR3 region has the DNA TGCGCCAGCAGCTCGCTGACGGAGTATTATGGCTACACCTTC.

The chain employs TRBV18 and TRBJ2-1; 8 nucleotides agree with TRBD2. V shed 3 bases, J shed 11 bases, and the junction held 12 bases outside the gene matches. The CDR3 contains 15 residues. Germline V gene lookup returns CDR1 KGHSH and CDR2 LQKENI. The CDR3: CASSPPGLDHVKQFF. For the CDR3, the DNA is TGTGCCAGCTCACCTCCGGGACTAGATCATGTGAAGCAGTTCTTC.

The chain uses TRBV13 and TRBJ2-3; 8 bases align to TRBD2. The length of the CDR3 is 15 residues. Germline V gene sequence: CDR1 PRHDT, CDR2 FYEKMQ (reference sequence). The V segment lost 4 bases and the J segment 0 bases; nucleotides outside the gene matches: 3. The CDR3 reads CASSSTSGSTDTQYF. The CDR3 DNA reads as TGTGCCAGCAGCTCCACTAGCGGCAGCACAGATACGCAGTATTTT.

This chain connects TRBV15 to TRBJ2-5; TRBD2 matches at 8 bases. This CDR3 region has 14 residues. The J segment lost 3 bases and the V segment lost 5 bases, leaving 5 bases of the junction unmatched. Germline assignment: CDR1 LNHNV and CDR2 YYDKDF (reference sequence). In DNA, the CDR3 is TGTGCCACCAGCTGGTCGCGGGGGGAAGAGACCCAGTACTTC. Translation gives CATSWSRGEETQYF.

The gene calls are TRBV29-1 and TRBJ2-1; weak D call: TRBD1 (5 bases). V dropped 4 bases and J dropped 8 bases, with 12 bases sitting between them. Germline-derived CDR1 and CDR2 are SQVTM and ANQGSEA. There are 12 residues in the CDR3. The CDR3 is CSVGRIGDEQFF. The DNA for the CDR3 is TGCAGCGTTGGGCGGATAGGGGATGAGCAGTTCTTC.

The chain is built from TRBV5-4 and TRBJ1-2, with 7 bases that match TRBD1. The CDR3 runs to 13 residues. CDR1 is SGHNT and CDR2 is YYREEE in the germline V gene (reference sequence). The V segment lost 4 bases and the J segment 8 bases; nucleotides outside the gene matches: 8. CDR3 sequence reads: CASSQGTEAGYTF. The CDR3 bases are TGTGCCAGCAGCCAAGGGACAGAGGCGGGCTACACCTTC.

The chain uses TRBV19 and TRBJ2-1; TRBD2 matches at 7 bases. From germline, CDR1 is LNHDA and CDR2 SQIVND (reference sequence). The V gene end was trimmed by 6 bases and the J gene end by 0 bases; junction bases not matched to a gene: 5. This CDR3 is 15 amino acids long. The CDR3 spells CASSPLASSYNEQFF. In DNA form, the CDR3 reads TGTGCCAGTAGCCCACTAGCGAGCTCCTACAATGAGCAGTTCTTC.

The V call is TRBV6-5, the J call TRBJ1-1, with 9 bases lining up with TRBD1. The ends lost 6 bases at V and 4 bases at J; junction bases unmatched: 3. Germline V gives CDR1 MNHEY, CDR2 SVGAGI. The CDR3 totals 13 residues. The CDR3 nucleotides read TGTGCCAGCAGACAGGGGGCCGTCACTGAAGCTTTCTTT. Translated, it gives CASRQGAVTEAFF.

The chain uses TRBV5-4 and TRBJ1-1; 10 bases are a match to TRBD1. The V and J ends lost 1 base and 3 bases, in that order; junction bases with no gene match: 3. The germline V gene encodes CDR1 SGHNT and CDR2 YYREEE (reference sequence). This CDR3 is 15 amino acids long. CDR3 nucleotides: TGTGCCAGCAGCTTGTGGACAGGGGGATACACTGAAGCTTTCTTT. As protein: CASSLWTGGYTEAFF.

The chain couples TRBV14 to TRBJ1-2; perhaps TRBD1 as D (6 bases). V was cut by 0 bases and J by 8 bases, with 13 bases left in between. The germline CDR1 and CDR2 sequences are SGHDN and FVKESK. This CDR3 has 14 residues. CDR3 nucleotides: TGTGCCAGCAGCCAAGAGTCGGGGGCTAAAGGCTACACCTTC. It codes for CASSQESGAKGYTF.

This clone was counted once. This rearrangement joins TRBV5-1 to TRBJ2-1, with 11 bases aligning to TRBD2. Trimming removed 1 base from V and 3 bases from J; junction bases left unmatched: 3. The CDR3 runs 16 residues. Germline values: CDR1 SGHRS, CDR2 YFSETQ. The CDR3 here is CASSLPGLAGYNEQFF. Here the CDR3 DNA reads TGCGCCAGCAGCTTGCCCGGACTAGCGGGCTACAATGAGCAGTTCTTC. Full variable domain (outside the CDR3, taken from reference TRBV5-1 and TRBJ2-1): KAGVTQTPRYLIKTRGQQVTLSCSPISGHRSVSWYQQTPGQGLQFLFEYFSETQRNKGNFPGRFSGRQFSNSRSEMNVSTLELGDSALYLCASSLPGLAGYNEQFFGPGTRLTVL.

This chain connects TRBV7-2 to TRBJ1-2; 9 bases match TRBD1. Per the germline V gene, CDR1 is SGHTA and CDR2 is FQGNSA. This CDR3 is built from 15 residues. After removal of 5 bases from V and 4 bases from J, the junction contained 8 bases not matched to a gene. In nucleotides, the CDR3 is TGTGCCAGCAGCAACAGGGACAGGGCGTCCTATGGCTACACCTTC. Encoded protein: CASSNRDRASYGYTF.

V gene TRBV9 combines with J gene TRBJ2-7, with 7 nucleotides matching TRBD1. The trim removed 4 bases at V and 2 bases at J, leaving 9 bases unmatched. From germline, CDR1 is SGDLS and CDR2 YYNGEE. CDR3 length equals 15 residues. The chain's CDR3 is CASSLGIGGPYEQYF. The CDR3 coding sequence is TGTGCCAGCAGCCTCGGTATAGGGGGCCCCTACGAGCAGTACTTC.

This clone appeared once. The chain uses TRBV11-2 and TRBJ1-4; no reliable D call. Germline assignment: CDR1 SGHAT and CDR2 FQNNGV. The CDR3 is 16 amino acids. The V gene lost 1 base and the J gene lost 8 bases, with 17 bases spanning the gap. The CDR3 is CASSLVGYLQAEKLFF. CDR3 DNA sequence: TGTGCCAGCAGCTTAGTCGGATACCTTCAGGCAGAAAAACTGTTTTTT.

The V gene is TRBV10-1, the J gene TRBJ2-1; D is unclear. Germline values: CDR1 WNHNN, CDR2 SYGVQD (reference sequence). This CDR3 is 12 amino acids long. V lost 4 bases and J lost 8, with 9 bases in between. CDR3 region: CASSGDSDEQFF. CDR3 sequence (DNA): TGCGCCAGCAGTGGGGATAGTGATGAGCAGTTCTTC.

The chain carries TRBV9 and TRBJ2-7; D is uncertain. The CDR3 is 13 residues long. Germline values: CDR1 SGDLS, CDR2 YYNGEE. Between the trimmed V and J ends, which lost 4 bases and 2 bases, there was a span of 10 bases. The CDR3 region has the DNA TGTGCCAGCAGCCCCCAAGGTCCCTACGAGCAGTACTTC. It codes for CASSPQGPYEQYF.

This chain links TRBV7-2 with TRBJ1-3; D not resolved. This CDR3 contains 14 residues. V shed 0 bases and J shed 4 bases, with 7 bases lying between them. From germline, CDR1 is SGHTA and CDR2 FQGNSA. The CDR3 DNA sequence: TGTGCCAGCAGCTTAGCCGCCGGGGGAAACACCATATATTTT. Protein product: CASSLAAGGNTIYF.

The rearrangement uses TRBV2 and TRBJ1-5; the D gene is possibly TRBD1 (5 bases). CDR1 and CDR2 from the germline V gene are SNHLY and FYNNEI. Trimming shortened V by 5 bases and J by 2 bases, and 10 bases separated the two germline ends. CDR3 length equals 14 residues. The CDR3 coding sequence is TGTGCCAGCAGTCAGGGATACGGCAATCAGCCCCAGCATTTT. The encoded protein is CASSQGYGNQPQHF.

The V and J genes are TRBV9 and TRBJ2-7, with 7 bases identical to TRBD2. In germline, CDR1 is SGDLS, CDR2 YYNGEE. The CDR3 spans 16 residues. With 0 bases clipped from V and 0 bases from J, the junction kept 6 bases outside the gene matches. The CDR3 DNA reads as TGTGCCAGCAGCGTAGCGGCTAGCGGCTTCTCCTACGAGCAGTACTTC. Translated, it gives CASSVAASGFSYEQYF.